This note documents a single TCR beta chain sequence. Its cognate antigen is unknown. CDR3 regions were amplified by Arm-PCR using iRepertoire HTBI primers to build TCR beta libraries. TCRdb re-called the multiplex PCR reads through MiXCR, storing one row per CDR3 protein. The data hold some 430,000 distinct CDR3 sequences, with roughly a fifth observed a single time. Regarding time point: persistent/refractory GD, antithyroid drugs over 5 years with positive TRAb. Making the TCR library involved RNA that had been extracted from PBMCs. Diagnosing Graves' disease relied on the American Thyroid Association guidelines. This sample was taken from a study of regulatory T cells in long-lasting Graves disease. Trimming left V 3 bases short and J 3 bases short, with 12 bases between. The germline CDR1 and CDR2 sequences are SGHNT and YYREEE (reference sequence). The CDR3 totals 14 residues. Overall study results and limits: Persistent disease showed a preference for TRBV28, TRBJ1-2 and TRBJ2-5. With a small sample size, accuracy may have been reduced.

The material sequenced was peripheral blood mononuclear cells (PBMCs), taken when the disease was refractory, from a patient treated with antithyroid drugs. The TCR sequence derives from a female donor with Graves disease. The chain links TRBV5-4 to TRBJ1-2, with D perhaps matching TRBD1 (5 bases). The CDR3 DNA sequence: TGTGCCAGCAGCTCCCTAGGGGCGGACTATGGCTACACCTTC. The encoded protein is CASSSLGADYGYTF. The full variable domain, with the rest looked up from reference TRBV5-4 and TRBJ1-2, is ETGVTQSPTHLIKTRGQQVTLRCSSQSGHNTVSWYQQALGQGPQFIFQYYREEENGRGNFPPRFSGLQFPNYSSELNVNALELDDSALYLCASSSLGADYGYTFGSGTRLTVV.